The rows below give T cell receptor beta chains drawn from one sample of a study of siplizumab effects on memory and regulatory T cells. Profiled with immunoSEQ multiplex PCR; TCRdb holds only in-frame clones, not every one. This table holds approximately 100,000 clones, about 93% found once. Material: non-Treg CD4+ T cells sorted from blood. The origin of the receptors is a human donor in good health. The CDR3 runs from the conserved cysteine through the conserved F or W. The D gene is left open where the match is weak. Size values are once, few and many counts, or a class for expanded clones, and some rows have none.

D	V	size	J	DNA	CDR3
-	TRBV14	-	TRBJ2-1	TGTGCCAGCAGCCAAGGGTTGAGTGGGCGGGCTTTCTTC	CASSQGLSGRAFF
-	TRBV9	-	TRBJ2-7	TGTGCCAGCAGCCTAAATCCCTCCAGGGACTACGAGCAGTACTTC	CASSLNPSRDYEQYF
TRBD2	TRBV7-8	-	TRBJ2-7	TGTGCCAGCAGCTTAGGGGGGGGAGTCCCGGTGCAGTACTTC	CASSLGGGVPVQYF
-	TRBV14	-	TRBJ2-1	TGTGCCAGCAGCCAAGATCTCCTAAACAATGAGCAGTTCTTC	CASSQDLLNNEQFF
TRBD2	TRBV9	-	TRBJ2-2	TGTGCCACTGGGAGGGGAGGAACCGGGGAGCTGTTTTTT	CATGRGGTGELFF
-	TRBV29-1	-	TRBJ2-5	TGCAGCGTGGCGGCCGGGGTCCAAGAGACCCAGTACTTC	CSVAAGVQETQYF
-	TRBV9	-	TRBJ2-5	TGTGCCAGCACCCCTCCCTCCGGGGAGACCCAGTACTTC	CASTPPSGETQYF
-	TRBV19	few	TRBJ2-1	TGTGCCAGTAGCTGGGACGTGACGACCTACAATGAGCAGTTCTTC	CASSWDVTTYNEQFF
-	TRBV6-1	-	TRBJ1-2	TGTGCCAGCAGTGAAGCTAAGGGCAGGGTTGGCTACACCTTC	CASSEAKGRVGYTF
TRBD2	TRBV4-2	-	TRBJ2-3	TGTGCCTCGCGGTCACTAGCGGGCGCAGATACGCAGTATTTT	CASRSLAGADTQYF
-	TRBV19	-	TRBJ2-7	TGTGCCAGTAGTATGGCTTCGGGTTCCTCCTACGAGCAGTACTTC	CASSMASGSSYEQYF
-	TRBV19	-	TRBJ1-5	TGTGCCAGTAGTCCCGGGAGATATAGCAATCAGCCCCAGCATTTT	CASSPGRYSNQPQHF
-	TRBV7-2	-	TRBJ2-3	TGTGCCAGCAGCCCTAGCGTCGATACGCAGTATTTT	CASSPSVDTQYF
TRBD2	TRBV6-6	-	TRBJ2-7	TGTGCCAGCAGTTCGGGGGGGGAGCAGTACTTC	CASSSGGEQYF
TRBD1	TRBV28	-	TRBJ2-5	TGTGCCAGCAGTCGTCGGACAGGACAAGAGACCCAGTACTTC	CASSRRTGQETQYF
-	TRBV20-1	-	TRBJ1-1	TGCAGTGCTAGGGGGGACACTGAAGCTTTCTTT	CSARGDTEAFF
TRBD1	TRBV5-1	-	TRBJ1-1	TGCGCCAGCAGCTTGGCCGTTAGTCGACAGGGTGAAGCTTTCTTT	CASSLAVSRQGEAFF
-	TRBV6-1	-	TRBJ1-2	TGTGCCAGCAGCCCCGGGGGATGGCTCTATGGCTACACCTTC	CASSPGGWLYGYTF
-	TRBV19	-	TRBJ1-5	TGTGCCAGTACATTGGGCAGGGTAGATCAGCCCCAGCATTTT	CASTLGRVDQPQHF
-	TRBV4-2	-	TRBJ2-2	TGTGCCAGCAGCCAAGATAAGGGGGGAAGGTCGAACACCGGGGAGCTGTTTTTT	CASSQDKGGRSNTGELFF
-	TRBV6-5	-	TRBJ2-1	TGTGCCAGCCTCGAGACGGGACAAGGGGGGGGTGAGCAGTTCTTC	CASLETGQGGGEQFF